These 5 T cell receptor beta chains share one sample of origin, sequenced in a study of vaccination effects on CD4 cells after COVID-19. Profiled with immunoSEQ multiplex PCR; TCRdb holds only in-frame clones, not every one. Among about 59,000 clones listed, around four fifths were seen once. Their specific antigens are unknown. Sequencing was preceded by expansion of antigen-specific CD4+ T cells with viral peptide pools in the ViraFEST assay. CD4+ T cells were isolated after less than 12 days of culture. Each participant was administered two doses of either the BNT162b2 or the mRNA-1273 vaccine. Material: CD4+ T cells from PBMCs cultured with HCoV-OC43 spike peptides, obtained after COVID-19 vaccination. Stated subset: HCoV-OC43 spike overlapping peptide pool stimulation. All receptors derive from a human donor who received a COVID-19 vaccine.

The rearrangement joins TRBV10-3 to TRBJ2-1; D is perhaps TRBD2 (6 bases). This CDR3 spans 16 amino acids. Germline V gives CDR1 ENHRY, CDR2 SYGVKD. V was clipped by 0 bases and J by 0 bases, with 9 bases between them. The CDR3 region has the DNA TGTGCCATCAGTGAGTCTGGGGGGAGCTCCTACAATGAGCAGTTCTTC. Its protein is CAISESGGSSYNEQFF.

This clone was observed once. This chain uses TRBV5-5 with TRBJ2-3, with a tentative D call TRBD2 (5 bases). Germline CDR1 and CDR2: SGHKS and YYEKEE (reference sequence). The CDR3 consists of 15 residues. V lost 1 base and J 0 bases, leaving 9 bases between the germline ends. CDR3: CASSLSGSSTDTQYF. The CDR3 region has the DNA TGTGCCAGCAGCTTGAGCGGTTCTAGCACAGATACGCAGTATTTT.

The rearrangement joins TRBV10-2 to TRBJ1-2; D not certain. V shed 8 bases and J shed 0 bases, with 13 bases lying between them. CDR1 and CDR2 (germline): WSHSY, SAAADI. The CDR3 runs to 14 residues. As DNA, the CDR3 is TGCGCCAGCCAGGAAGGCTTTCCTAACTATGGCTACACCTTC. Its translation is CASQEGFPNYGYTF.

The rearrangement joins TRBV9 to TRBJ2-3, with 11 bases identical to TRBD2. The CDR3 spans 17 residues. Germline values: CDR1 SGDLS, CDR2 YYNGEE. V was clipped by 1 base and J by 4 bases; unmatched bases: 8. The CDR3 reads CASSVLPGTSGSDTQYF. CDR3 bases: TGTGCCAGCAGCGTACTACCGGGGACTAGCGGATCAGATACGCAGTATTTT. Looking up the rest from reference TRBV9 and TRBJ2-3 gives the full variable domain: DSGVTQTPKHLITATGQRVTLRCSPRSGDLSVYWYQQSLDQGLQFLIQYYNGEERAKGNILERFSAQQFPDLHSELNLSSLELGDSALYFCASSVLPGTSGSDTQYFGPGTRLTVL.

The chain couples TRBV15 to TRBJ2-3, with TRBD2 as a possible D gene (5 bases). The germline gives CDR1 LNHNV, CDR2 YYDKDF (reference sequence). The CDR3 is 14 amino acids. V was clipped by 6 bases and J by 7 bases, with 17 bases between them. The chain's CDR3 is CATRVLRGSYTQYF. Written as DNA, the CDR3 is TGTGCCACCAGGGTCCTGAGAGGGTCATATACGCAGTATTTT.